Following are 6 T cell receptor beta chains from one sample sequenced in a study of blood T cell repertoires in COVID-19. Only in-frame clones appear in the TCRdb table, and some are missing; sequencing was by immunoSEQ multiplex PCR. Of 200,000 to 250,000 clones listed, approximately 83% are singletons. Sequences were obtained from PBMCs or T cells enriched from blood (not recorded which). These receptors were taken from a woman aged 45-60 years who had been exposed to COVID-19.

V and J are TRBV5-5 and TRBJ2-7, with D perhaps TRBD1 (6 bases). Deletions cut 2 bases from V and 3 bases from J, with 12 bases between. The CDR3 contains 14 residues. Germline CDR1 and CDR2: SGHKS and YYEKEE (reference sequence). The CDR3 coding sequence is TGTGCCAGCAGCTTAGGACAGAACAGCTACGAGCAGTACTTC. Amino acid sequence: CASSLGQNSYEQYF.

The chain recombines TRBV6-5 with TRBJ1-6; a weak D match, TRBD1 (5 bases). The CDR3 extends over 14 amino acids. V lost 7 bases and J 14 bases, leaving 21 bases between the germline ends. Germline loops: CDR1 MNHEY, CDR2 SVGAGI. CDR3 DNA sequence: TGTGCCAGCAAAGGGAACAGGTTGGATCGGGCCCTCCACTTT. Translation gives CASKGNRLDRALHF.

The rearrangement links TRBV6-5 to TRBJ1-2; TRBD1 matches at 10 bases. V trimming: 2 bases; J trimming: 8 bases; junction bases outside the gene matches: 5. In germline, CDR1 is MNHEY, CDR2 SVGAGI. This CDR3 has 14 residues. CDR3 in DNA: TGTGCCAGCAGTTACCGAGGGACAGGGGTAGGCTACACCTTC. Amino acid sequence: CASSYRGTGVGYTF.

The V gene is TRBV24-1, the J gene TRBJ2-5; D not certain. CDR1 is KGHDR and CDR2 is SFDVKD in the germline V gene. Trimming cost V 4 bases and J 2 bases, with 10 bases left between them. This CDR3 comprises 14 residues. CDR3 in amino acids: CATSEGVGQETQYF. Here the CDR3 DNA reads TGTGCCACCAGTGAGGGCGTTGGTCAAGAGACCCAGTACTTC.

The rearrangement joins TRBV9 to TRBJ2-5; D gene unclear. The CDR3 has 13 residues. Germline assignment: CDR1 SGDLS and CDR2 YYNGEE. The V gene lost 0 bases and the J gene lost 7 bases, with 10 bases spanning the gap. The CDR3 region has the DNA TGTGCCAGCAGCGTAGGGGTAGGCGGGACCCAGTACTTC. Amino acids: CASSVGVGGTQYF.

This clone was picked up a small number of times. The CDR3 DNA is TGTGCCAGCAGTTACGGCCGGGGACAGGGGGCGCGGGGCTACACCTTC. Protein: CASSYGRGQGARGYTF. This sequence joins TRBV6-5 and TRBJ1-2, with 12 bases matching TRBD1. Germline lookup yields CDR1 MNHEY and CDR2 SVGAGI. With 2 bases clipped from V and 8 bases from J, the junction kept 9 bases outside the gene matches. The CDR3 has 16 residues.